These 25 T cell receptor beta chains originate from one sample sequenced in a study of cytotoxic CD8 clonotypes in ibrutinib-treated CLL. Repertoires were generated with immunoSEQ multiplex PCR, while TCRdb's copy carries only in-frame clones and drops some. The sample has about 20,000 clones, roughly 75% seen once; the top ten hold around 7.9%. This sample comprised PBMCs, obtained before ibrutinib treatment. The receptor set was obtained from a human donor with chronic lymphocytic leukemia.

This clone turned up a few times. V usage is TRBV7-9 and J usage is TRBJ1-4, with D possibly being TRBD1 (6 bases). The CDR3 sequence is 14 residues long. V lost 6 bases and J lost 4, with 12 bases in between. Looked up from germline, CDR1 is SEHNR and CDR2 is FQNEAQ (reference sequence). CDR3 region: CASSETGDNEKLFF. CDR3 bases: TGTGCCAGCAGTGAGACAGGAGATAATGAAAAACTGTTTTTT.

This clone has more than one count but fewer than ten. This chain links TRBV30 with TRBJ1-5, with D perhaps TRBD1 (5 bases). The germline V gene has CDR1 GTSNPN and CDR2 SVGIG (reference sequence). The length of the CDR3 is 11 residues. The germline V and J ends were trimmed by 4 bases and 14 bases, with 15 bases remaining between them. The CDR3 sequence is CAWKTWGPKHF. The DNA of the CDR3 is TGTGCCTGGAAAACGTGGGGACCTAAGCATTTT.

The chain employs TRBV6-6 and TRBJ1-2; TRBD1 agrees at 11 bases. From germline, CDR1 is MNHNY and CDR2 SVGAGI (reference sequence). V trimming: 7 bases; J trimming: 3 bases; junction bases outside the gene matches: 7. The CDR3 has 15 residues. CDR3 in amino acids: CASTNGGQGDYGYTF. CDR3 sequence (DNA): TGTGCCAGCACCAACGGGGGACAGGGGGACTATGGCTACACCTTC.

V and J are TRBV28 and TRBJ1-2; D may be TRBD1 (5 bases). Deletions cut 3 bases from V and 1 base from J, with 15 bases between. Looked up from germline, CDR1 is MDHEN and CDR2 is SYDVKM. The length of the CDR3 is 16 residues. This CDR3 is CASSLLKGRFNYGYTF. DNA for the CDR3: TGTGCCAGCAGTTTGTTGAAGGGGCGCTTTAACTATGGCTACACCTTC.

This clone was seen once. This chain connects TRBV7-9 to TRBJ2-6; maybe TRBD1 (6 bases). Between the trimmed V and J ends, which lost 3 bases and 3 bases, there was a span of 9 bases. Germline V gene sequence: CDR1 SEHNR, CDR2 FQNEAQ (reference sequence). This CDR3 comprises 15 residues. In nucleotides, the CDR3 is TGTGCCAGCAGCTTCGGACAGCGTGGGGCCAACGTCCTGACTTTC. Amino acids: CASSFGQRGANVLTF.

V and J are TRBV18 and TRBJ2-3; 7 nucleotides match TRBD2. The ends lost 5 bases at V and 4 bases at J; junction bases unmatched: 6. The V gene's germline CDR1 is KGHSH and CDR2 LQKENI. This CDR3 region has 14 residues. The CDR3 DNA is TGTGCCAGCTCATCCCGGACTAGTTCAGATACGCAGTATTTT. Translation gives CASSSRTSSDTQYF.

This chain uses TRBV5-1 with TRBJ2-3; D remains ambiguous. The V end was cut by 1 base, the J end by 0 bases, with 9 bases between. Germline CDR1 is SGHRS and CDR2 is YFSETQ. CDR3 length: 15 residues. CDR3 residues: CASSLIGFSTDTQYF. Here the CDR3 DNA reads TGCGCCAGCAGCTTGATCGGGTTCAGCACAGATACGCAGTATTTT.

This chain uses TRBV9 with TRBJ1-2, with a tentative D call TRBD1 (6 bases). This CDR3 has 16 residues. The V gene's germline CDR1 is SGDLS and CDR2 YYNGEE. Trimming pared 3 bases from V and 0 bases from J, leaving 15 bases between. The CDR3: CASSARGGAPNYGYTF. DNA of the CDR3: TGTGCCAGCAGCGCCCGGGGGGGGGCTCCTAACTATGGCTACACCTTC.

CDR3 sequence (DNA): TGTGCCAGCAGCTTGCAGGCAGGCACCGGGTGGGACACTGAAGCTTTCTTT. Translation: CASSLQAGTGWDTEAFF. The V call is TRBV7-8, the J call TRBJ1-1, with D unresolved. Germline loops: CDR1 SGHVS, CDR2 FQNEAQ. The CDR3 is made up of 17 amino acids. V lost 3 bases and J 3 bases, leaving 20 bases between the germline ends.

The genes are TRBV6-5 and TRBJ1-3; D is possibly TRBD1 (5 bases). This CDR3 is 16 amino acids long. Per germline, CDR1 MNHEY and CDR2 SVGAGI. V was clipped by 3 bases and J by 0 bases, with 12 bases between them. CDR3 residues: CASSYGGYDSGNTIYF. The CDR3 region has the DNA TGTGCCAGCAGTTATGGGGGGTACGACTCTGGAAACACCATATATTTT.

This clone came up once. For the CDR3, the DNA is TGTGCCAGCAGCTCACCGGGACAGTCATCAAACATTCAGTACTTC. Encoded protein: CASSSPGQSSNIQYF. The chain joins TRBV27 to TRBJ2-4, with 7 nucleotides matching TRBD1. Germline trimming cut 6 bases from V and 6 bases from J; bases unmatched to any gene: 11. The CDR3 loop spans 15 amino acids. In germline, CDR1 is MNHEY, CDR2 SMNVEV (reference sequence).

The chain joins TRBV28 to TRBJ2-3; D may match TRBD1 or TRBD2 (5 bases each). V shed 3 bases and J shed 4 bases, with 14 bases lying between them. The CDR3 spans 15 residues. Per the germline V gene, CDR1 is MDHEN and CDR2 is SYDVKM. CDR3 bases: TGTGCCAGCAGTTTCAGGCGCCTGGGGGCAGATACGCAGTATTTT. This sequence encodes CASSFRRLGADTQYF.

This clone was found a few times. The genes are TRBV19 and TRBJ1-2, with D perhaps TRBD1 (5 bases). Trimming shortened V by 1 base and J by 5 bases, and 20 bases separated the two germline ends. CDR3 length equals 17 residues. Germline-derived CDR1 and CDR2 are LNHDA and SQIVND (reference sequence). The CDR3 DNA is TGTGCCAGTAGTATAGTCACAGCGACGGGGACTTGGTATGGCTACACCTTC. This codes for CASSIVTATGTWYGYTF.

This clone has just a few counts. Within the sample, other DNA sequences also encode this same CDR3. Here the CDR3 DNA reads TGTGCCAGCAGCTTGGGCGGTACTAACTATGGCTACACCTTC. As protein: CASSLGGTNYGYTF. The rearrangement links TRBV5-4 to TRBJ1-2; D gene ambiguous. The CDR3 covers 14 residues. The germline CDR1 and CDR2 sequences are SGHNT and YYREEE (reference sequence). Deletions cut 0 bases from V and 0 bases from J, with 6 bases between.

This clone was seen only a few times. The chain recombines TRBV5-1 with TRBJ1-2; 7 nucleotides align to TRBD1. This CDR3 comprises 13 residues. CDR1 is SGHRS and CDR2 is YFSETQ in the germline V gene. V lost 2 bases to trimming and J lost 5 bases; unmatched junction nucleotides: 3. CDR3 region: CASSLGTAYGYTF. The CDR3 region has the DNA TGCGCCAGCAGCTTAGGGACAGCATATGGCTACACCTTC. Full variable domain (rest looked up from reference TRBV5-1 and TRBJ1-2): KAGVTQTPRYLIKTRGQQVTLSCSPISGHRSVSWYQQTPGQGLQFLFEYFSETQRNKGNFPGRFSGRQFSNSRSEMNVSTLELGDSALYLCASSLGTAYGYTFGSGTRLTVV.

J is TRBJ2-1 and V is TRBV9; 10 bases are shared with TRBD2. The germline gives CDR1 SGDLS, CDR2 YYNGEE. There are 17 residues in the CDR3. The V segment lost 0 bases and the J segment 9 bases; nucleotides outside the gene matches: 12. The CDR3 coding sequence is TGTGCCAGCAGCGTAGCTACGACGAGCGGGAGGGCCCGTGAGCAGTTCTTC. This codes for CASSVATTSGRAREQFF. The full variable domain, with the rest looked up from reference TRBV9 and TRBJ2-1, is DSGVTQTPKHLITATGQRVTLRCSPRSGDLSVYWYQQSLDQGLQFLIQYYNGEERAKGNILERFSAQQFPDLHSELNLSSLELGDSALYFCASSVATTSGRAREQFFGPGTRLTVL.

The CDR3 DNA follows: TGTGCCAGCAGTCCCGCGGCAGGGGGTCCCGGCGAGCAGTACTTC. Translated, it gives CASSPAAGGPGEQYF. The V call is TRBV28, the J call TRBJ2-7, with 7 bases aligning to TRBD1. V lost 5 bases and J lost 6; bases outside the gene matches: 13. Germline V lookup: CDR1 MDHEN, CDR2 SYDVKM. The CDR3 runs to 15 residues.

This clone qualifies as large (0.1 to 1%). This chain joins TRBV5-6 and TRBJ2-7; D unclear. Germline CDR1 and CDR2: SGHDT and YYEEEE. CDR3 length: 11 amino acids. V lost 0 bases and J lost 6, with 4 bases in between. Here the CDR3 reads CASSLGGEQYF. The CDR3 nucleotides read TGTGCCAGCAGCTTGGGGGGCGAGCAGTACTTC.

V is TRBV7-2 and J is TRBJ2-6; tentative D call: TRBD1 (5 bases). This CDR3 is 18 amino acids long. The V end was cut by 5 bases, the J end by 5 bases, with 22 bases between. CDR1 SGHTA and CDR2 FQGNSA come from the germline V gene. The CDR3 DNA sequence: TGTGCCAGCAGCATGCATTACAGAGGACAAAGTCGGGCCAACGTCCTGACTTTC. Residues: CASSMHYRGQSRANVLTF.

This clone was picked up a small number of times. The chain uses TRBV4-2 and TRBJ1-4; D uncertain. This CDR3 is 15 amino acids long. The germline V gene encodes CDR1 LGHNA and CDR2 YNFKEQ. The V gene lost 4 bases and the J gene lost 8 bases, with 17 bases spanning the gap. The CDR3 coding sequence is TGTGCCAGCAGCCCCGGTCGGCCTCAAGGGGAAAAACTGTTTTTT. The encoded protein is CASSPGRPQGEKLFF.

By sample fraction, this clone is medium-sized. The chain joins TRBV7-9 to TRBJ1-6, with a weak D call TRBD1 (5 bases). The CDR3 consists of 16 residues. Trimming removed 1 base from V and 3 bases from J, with 10 bases in between. Germline lookup yields CDR1 SEHNR and CDR2 FQNEAQ (reference sequence). This CDR3 reads CASSLGAGFYNSPLHF. In DNA form, the CDR3 reads TGTGCCAGCAGCTTAGGTGCAGGGTTCTATAATTCACCCCTCCACTTT.

The sample holds one count of this clone. CDR3 in DNA: TGTGCCAGCAGACGGACAGGGGTTCCGAATACGCAGTATTTT. Its protein product is CASRRTGVPNTQYF. This chain uses TRBV27 with TRBJ2-3; the match to TRBD1 covers 9 bases. Trimming cost V 6 bases and J 7 bases; bases outside gene matches: 8. This CDR3 region has 14 residues. Germline V gene sequence: CDR1 MNHEY, CDR2 SMNVEV (reference sequence).

The gene calls are TRBV15 and TRBJ1-1, with D perhaps matching TRBD1 (5 bases). Germline V gives CDR1 LNHNV, CDR2 YYDKDF (reference sequence). The CDR3 length is 15 residues. V lost 0 bases to trimming and J lost 4 bases, with 12 bases between them. As DNA, the CDR3 is TGTGCCACCAGCAGAGACTTAGTGAGGGGCACTGAAGCTTTCTTT. It translates to CATSRDLVRGTEAFF.

The CDR3 reads CASRALGAGANVLTF. CDR3 bases: TGTGCCAGCAGGGCCCTAGGAGCTGGGGCCAACGTCCTGACTTTC. V is TRBV7-8 and J is TRBJ2-6, with D uncertain. Germline CDR1 and CDR2: SGHVS and FQNEAQ. The CDR3 extends over 15 amino acids. V was pared by 6 bases and J by 2 bases, with 11 bases between.

The chain couples TRBV4-1 to TRBJ1-4; maybe TRBD1 (6 bases). Germline V gene data show CDR1 as MGHRA and CDR2 as YSYEKL. The length of the CDR3 is 16 residues. The V end lost 4 bases, the J end lost 8 bases, and 20 bases lay between the germline ends. The CDR3 here is CASSRNWEAGAEKLFF. DNA of the CDR3: TGCGCCAGCAGCCGGAACTGGGAGGCAGGGGCCGAAAAACTGTTTTTT.